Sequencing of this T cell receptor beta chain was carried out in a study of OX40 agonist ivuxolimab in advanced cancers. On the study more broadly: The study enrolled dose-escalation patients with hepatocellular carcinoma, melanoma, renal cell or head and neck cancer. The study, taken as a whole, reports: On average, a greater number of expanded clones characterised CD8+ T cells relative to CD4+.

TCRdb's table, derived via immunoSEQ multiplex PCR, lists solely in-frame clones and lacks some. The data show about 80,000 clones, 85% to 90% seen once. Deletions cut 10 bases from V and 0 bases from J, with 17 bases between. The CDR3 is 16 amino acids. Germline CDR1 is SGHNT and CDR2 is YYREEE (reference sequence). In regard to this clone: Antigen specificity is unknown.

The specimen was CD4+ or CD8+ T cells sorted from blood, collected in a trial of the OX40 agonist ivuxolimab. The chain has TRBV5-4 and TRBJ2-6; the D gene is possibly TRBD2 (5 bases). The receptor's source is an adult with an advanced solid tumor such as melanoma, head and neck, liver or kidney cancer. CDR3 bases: TGTGCCGTCACCCTCGAGGGCAACTCTGGGGCCAACGTCCTGACTTTC. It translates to CAVTLEGNSGANVLTF.